This paragraph covers one T cell receptor beta chain sequence. This sample stems from a study of blood T cell repertoires in COVID-19. Study-wide context: Sources were T cells, B-cell-depleted T cells, or PBMCs; the material itself was cDNA or gDNA.

Germline-derived CDR1 and CDR2 are SGHNT and YYREEE (reference sequence). V lost 5 bases, J lost 5 bases, and 11 bases lay in between. The CDR3 has 13 residues. Methods used by the authors: It was from reference gene primer amplification that nucleated cell counts were estimated. Profiled with immunoSEQ multiplex PCR; TCRdb holds only in-frame clones, not every one. V and J calls and clone size are those listed in that table; D and trimming were worked out from the DNA. The sample consists of about 89,000 clones, around three quarters of them appearing once. Sequenced input: peripheral blood. The chain is built from TRBV5-4 and TRBJ1-5; possible D gene TRBD1, 5 bases. The origin of this receptor is a human donor in a cohort sampled during active COVID-19. CDR3 loop: CASRRGIDQPQHF. The CDR3, as DNA: TGTGCCAGCAGACGGGGGATAGATCAGCCCCAGCATTTT.